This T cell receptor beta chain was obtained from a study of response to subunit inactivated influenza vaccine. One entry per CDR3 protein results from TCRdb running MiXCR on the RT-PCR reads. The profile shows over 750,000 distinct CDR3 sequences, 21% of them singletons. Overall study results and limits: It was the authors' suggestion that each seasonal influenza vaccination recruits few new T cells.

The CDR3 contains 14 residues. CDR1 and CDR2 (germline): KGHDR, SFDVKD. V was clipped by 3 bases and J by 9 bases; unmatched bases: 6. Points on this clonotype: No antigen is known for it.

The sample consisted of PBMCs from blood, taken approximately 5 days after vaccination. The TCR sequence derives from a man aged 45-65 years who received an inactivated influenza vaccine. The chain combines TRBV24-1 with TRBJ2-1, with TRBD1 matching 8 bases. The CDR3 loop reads CATSDQGAGPEQFF. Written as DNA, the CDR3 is TGTGCCACCAGTGATCAGGGGGCCGGGCCTGAGCAGTTCTTC.